This T cell receptor beta chain was retrieved from a study of blood T cell repertoires in COVID-19 (TCRdb year 2020). In terms of the full investigation: Samples covering the acute and convalescent phases of COVID-19 were provided by collaborators in the United States, Italy and Spain. The prospective study material was composed of cDNA or gDNA derived from T cells, B-cell-depleted T cells, or PBMCs. The dataset comprised deeply sampled blood TCRbeta repertoires from subjects exposed to, actively infected with, or recovered from COVID-19. The repertoires were released in a freely available public database meant as a resource for research on the immune response to SARS-CoV-2. Samples were obtained from the ongoing ImmuneRACE study (first 160 participants) and from over a thousand subjects provided by 6 global collaborators. Sample metadata almost always included a de-identified subject ID, COVID-19 status, age in years and sex. Where HLA class I and class II types were available, the types were taken from metadata supplied by the sample provider, not from assay-based typing. The research as a whole found: How much clinical and demographic metadata was included differed by source and by participant, and the metadata was provided uncurated.

A second Seattle source provided samples from volunteer blood donors who had recovered from COVID-19. The collaborating institutions used their own protocols to collect whole blood in K2EDTA tubes. For TCRbeta analysis, collaborators shipped samples as frozen whole blood, isolated PBMCs, or DNA extracted from either of those sample types. Concerning this clone: Its antigen is currently not known. The sample holds no much larger clone one base away, and base qualities are not on file.

TCRbeta CDR3 regions were amplified from genomic DNA using the immunoSEQ Assay, a bias-controlled multiplex PCR. The study's processing was this. The number of nucleated cells in each sample was estimated by amplification of reference gene primers within the assay. To quantify the absolute abundance of each unique TCRbeta CDR3 rearrangement, sequence reads were collapsed and filtered. For each sample, productive Simpson clonality was calculated as the square root of Simpson's diversity index over productive rearrangements. In its TCRdb copy, this immuneACCESS table keeps in-frame sequences only and misses some clones. Where compared with another copy, unresolved V genes explain less than half of these, and the others have no known cause. The V and J calls and clone size come from that table; D and trimming were worked out from the DNA. A total of 250,000 to 350,000 clones appear in this sample, around 86% of them only once. Together, the top ten hold approximately 0.85% of the sample.

The origin of this receptor is a woman aged 40 to 50 who had recovered from COVID-19. The source material was peripheral blood.

CDR3 region: CASSSRDSANTGELFF. The DNA sequence follows: TGTGCCAGCAGTTCCCGGGACAGCGCAAACACCGGGGAGCTGTTTTTT. The sequence joins TRBV27 to TRBJ2-2, and TRBD1 aligns with 7 junction nucleotides. V has 4 bases trimmed and J has 2 bases trimmed; junction bases matching no gene number 7. The CDR3 goes from the cysteine to the phenylalanine over 16 residues. Left in the record is the CDR3 DNA by itself, 48 bases read in frame from the first base. From the germline V gene (reference sequence), CDR1 is MNHEY and CDR2 is SMNVEV.